This T cell receptor beta chain was identified in a study of shared clonotypes between healthy human individuals. Findings and caveats of the study: Among a handful of donors, about 5% of naive CD4 clonotypes were found in common.

Profiling relied on immunoSEQ multiplex PCR, and the TCRdb table lists in-frame clones only, not all of them. The sample holds 2 million to 3 million clones, 80% to 95% seen once. A note on this clone: Its antigen is unidentified.

The germline V gene encodes CDR1 SGHNT and CDR2 YENEEA. This CDR3 spans 14 amino acids. V lost 5 bases and J 1 base, leaving 11 bases between the germline ends. This chain uses TRBV11-3 with TRBJ1-1, with D perhaps matching TRBD1 (6 bases). The sequencing sample was made of naive CD4+ T cells from PBMCs. Subset noted: CD45RA+ positively selected. This TCR was sampled from a man younger than 30 in good health. Some clones in this sample may be carry-over from other donors' samples. The CDR3 region has the DNA TGTGCCAGCAGCCAAAGGGGGGCGAACACTGAAGCTTTCTTT. Translated, it gives CASSQRGANTEAFF.